This entry lists 10 T cell receptor beta chains sequenced from one sample in a study of shared T cell receptors in the human thymus (dated by TCRdb to 2020 to 2023). Library generation was performed with the immunoSEQ multiplex PCR assay. TCRdb stores this immuneACCESS table with in-frame sequences only. Part of the clones is absent; in the studies checked, under half of the shortfall reflects unresolved V genes, and no reason is known for the rest. Here the sample has 640,000 or so clones; about 90% occur a single time. The ten top clones hold 0.0094% of the sample. This sample also appeared in a second study, on human thymus T cells.

The material sequenced was thymocytes. These receptors were obtained from a boy in the first two years of life with a congenital heart defect. Donor details come from another sample of the same person, matched by shared clones.

This sequence joins TRBV7-9 and TRBJ2-1; 8 nucleotides align to TRBD2. Germline V gives CDR1 SEHNR, CDR2 FQNEAQ (reference sequence). CDR3 length equals 16 residues. V gave up 1 base and J gave up 7 bases; unmatched junction bases: 9. The CDR3 nucleotides read TGTGCCAGCAGCTTAGATAAGGGGACTAGTCCGAATGAGCAGTTCTTC. It specifies CASSLDKGTSPNEQFF.

The chain recombines TRBV4-3 with TRBJ2-2; D perhaps matches TRBD2 (5 bases). Germline CDR1 LGHNA, CDR2 YSLEER. The CDR3 totals 17 residues. Trimming shortened V by 0 bases and J by 6 bases, and 17 bases separated the two germline ends. The chain's CDR3 is CASSQDLNRVGAGELFF. Written as DNA, the CDR3 is TGCGCCAGCAGCCAAGATCTAAATAGGGTCGGGGCCGGGGAGCTGTTTTTT.

This sequence joins TRBV5-4 and TRBJ2-7, with D possibly TRBD2 on 6 matching bases. The CDR3 length is 15 residues. V lost 2 bases, J lost 11 bases, and 23 bases lay in between. CDR1 SGHNT and CDR2 YYREEE come from the germline V gene (reference sequence). The chain's CDR3 is CASSFLGTLGGLEYF. DNA of the CDR3: TGTGCCAGCAGCTTCCTCGGGACTCTGGGCGGGCTGGAGTACTTC.

This clone was detected a few times. One end of the junction is discordant with germline, which a read error may explain. This sample includes further DNA sequences coding for the same CDR3. This chain links TRBV6-6 with TRBJ1-6, with a possible D match to TRBD1 (5 bases). CDR3 length equals 15 residues. The germline V gene encodes CDR1 MNHNY and CDR2 SVGAGI (reference sequence). The CDR3 reads CASRDTTSYNSPLHF. In nucleotides, the CDR3 is TGTGCCAGCAGGGACACCACCTCCTATAATTCCCCCCTCCACTTT.

This clone was detected only once. CDR3 DNA sequence: TGTGCCAGCAGCTTCCATCAGAACACTGAAGCTTTCTTT. Its translation is CASSFHQNTEAFF. The J gene is TRBJ1-1, the V gene TRBV5-4; D gene ambiguous. V was trimmed by 2 bases and J by 1 base, leaving 6 bases between them. Germline V lookup: CDR1 SGHNT, CDR2 YYREEE (reference sequence). The CDR3 sequence is 13 residues long.

The rearrangement uses TRBV5-8 and TRBJ1-5; D is possibly TRBD1 (5 bases). Trimming left V 0 bases short and J 0 bases short, with 10 bases between. The CDR3 has 16 amino acids. Germline assignment: CDR1 SGHTS and CDR2 YDEGEE. CDR3 loop: CASSLGTFSSNQPQHF. The CDR3 coding sequence is TGTGCCAGCAGCTTGGGGACATTCTCTAGCAATCAGCCCCAGCATTTT.

The chain couples TRBV25-1 to TRBJ1-3; 7 bases align to TRBD1. This CDR3 has 14 amino acids. With 7 bases clipped from V and 4 bases from J, the junction kept 7 bases outside the gene matches. CDR1 MGHDK and CDR2 SYGVNS come from the germline V gene. CDR3 nucleotides: TGTGCCAGCATCTCCCTGGACAGGGGAAACACCATATATTTT. Its protein is CASISLDRGNTIYF.

The chain is built from TRBV30 and TRBJ1-1; no clear D. V gave up 5 bases and J gave up 4 bases, with 23 bases separating them. Germline V gene sequence: CDR1 GTSNPN, CDR2 SVGIG (reference sequence). This CDR3 has 16 amino acids. The CDR3: CAWRNLDRELFTEAFF. CDR3 coding DNA: TGTGCCTGGCGAAACCTGGACCGGGAACTATTCACTGAAGCTTTCTTT.

This rearrangement joins TRBV7-9 to TRBJ1-4; D is unclear. V was cut by 1 base and J by 8 bases, with 17 bases left in between. This CDR3 has 16 residues. CDR1 is SEHNR, CDR2 FQNEAQ, per germline (reference sequence). CDR3 bases: TGTGCCAGCAGCTTAGACTTTGGGTTTCTACAGGAAAAACTGTTTTTT. It translates to CASSLDFGFLQEKLFF.

The chain joins TRBV9 to TRBJ2-1; the match to TRBD2 covers 8 bases. With V trimmed by 0 bases and J by 2 bases, 19 bases remained unmatched. Germline assignment: CDR1 SGDLS and CDR2 YYNGEE. The CDR3 is made up of 21 amino acids. The CDR3 here is CASSVGRLAGLPLRAYNEQFF. In DNA, the CDR3 is TGTGCCAGCAGCGTAGGAAGGCTAGCGGGCCTTCCTTTGAGAGCCTACAATGAGCAGTTCTTC.